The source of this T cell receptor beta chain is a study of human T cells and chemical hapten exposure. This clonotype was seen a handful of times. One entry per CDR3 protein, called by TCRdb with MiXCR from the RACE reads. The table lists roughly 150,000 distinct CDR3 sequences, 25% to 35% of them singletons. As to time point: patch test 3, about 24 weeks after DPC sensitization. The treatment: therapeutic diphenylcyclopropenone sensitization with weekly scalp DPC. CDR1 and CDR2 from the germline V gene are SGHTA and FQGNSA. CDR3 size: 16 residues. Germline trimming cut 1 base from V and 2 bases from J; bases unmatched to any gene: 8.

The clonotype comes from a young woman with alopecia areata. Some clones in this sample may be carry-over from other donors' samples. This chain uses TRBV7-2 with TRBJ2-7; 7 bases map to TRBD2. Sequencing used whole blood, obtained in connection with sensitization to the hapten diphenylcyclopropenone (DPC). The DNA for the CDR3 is TGTGCCAGCAGCTTAGGGTATGCCAGCGGGGCCTACGAGCAGTACTTC. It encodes CASSLGYASGAYEQYF.